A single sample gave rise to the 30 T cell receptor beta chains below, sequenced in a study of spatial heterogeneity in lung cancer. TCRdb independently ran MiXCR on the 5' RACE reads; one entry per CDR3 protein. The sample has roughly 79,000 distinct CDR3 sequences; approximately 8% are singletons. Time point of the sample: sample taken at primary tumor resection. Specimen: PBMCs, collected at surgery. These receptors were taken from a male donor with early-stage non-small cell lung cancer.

This CDR3 is CASSMGITDTQYF. The CDR3 coding sequence is TGTGCCAGCTCGATGGGGATCACAGATACGCAGTATTTT. The genes are TRBV7-2 and TRBJ2-3; D is unclear. The CDR3 loop spans 13 amino acids. The germline CDR1 and CDR2 sequences are SGHTA and FQGNSA. V lost 8 bases, J lost 2 bases, and 11 bases lay in between.

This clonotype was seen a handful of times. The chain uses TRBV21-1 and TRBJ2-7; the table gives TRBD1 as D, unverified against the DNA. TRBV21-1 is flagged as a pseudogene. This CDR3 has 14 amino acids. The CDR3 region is CASRPGQGAYEQYF. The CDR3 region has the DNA TGTGCCAGCAGGCCGGGACAGGGAGCTTACGAGCAGTACTTC.

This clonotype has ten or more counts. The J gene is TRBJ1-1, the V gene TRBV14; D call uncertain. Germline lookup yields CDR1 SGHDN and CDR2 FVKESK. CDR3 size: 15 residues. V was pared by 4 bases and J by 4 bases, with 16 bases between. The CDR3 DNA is TGTGCCAGCAGCCCCGCGAGAGTGCGAGGCACTGAAGCTTTCTTT. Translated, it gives CASSPARVRGTEAFF.

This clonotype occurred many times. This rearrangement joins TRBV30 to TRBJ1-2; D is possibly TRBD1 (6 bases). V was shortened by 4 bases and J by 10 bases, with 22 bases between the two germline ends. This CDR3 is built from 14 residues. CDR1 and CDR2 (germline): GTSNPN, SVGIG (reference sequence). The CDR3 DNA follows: TGTGCCTGGACCCTAAAGGTGGCAGGGGAGGACTACACCTTC. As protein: CAWTLKVAGEDYTF.

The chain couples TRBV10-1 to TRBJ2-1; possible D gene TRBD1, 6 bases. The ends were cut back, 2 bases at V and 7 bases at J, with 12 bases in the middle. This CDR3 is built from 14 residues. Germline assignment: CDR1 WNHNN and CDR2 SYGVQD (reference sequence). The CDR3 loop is CASSEVEGVNEQFF. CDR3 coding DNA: TGCGCCAGCAGTGAGGTTGAGGGGGTAAATGAGCAGTTCTTC.

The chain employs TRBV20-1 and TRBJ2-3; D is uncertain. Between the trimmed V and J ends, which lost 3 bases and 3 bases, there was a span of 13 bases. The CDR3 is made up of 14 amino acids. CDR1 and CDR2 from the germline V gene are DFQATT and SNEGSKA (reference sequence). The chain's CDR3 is CSASYGLPTDTQYF. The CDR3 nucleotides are TGCAGTGCTAGTTACGGCTTACCGACAGATACGCAGTATTTT.

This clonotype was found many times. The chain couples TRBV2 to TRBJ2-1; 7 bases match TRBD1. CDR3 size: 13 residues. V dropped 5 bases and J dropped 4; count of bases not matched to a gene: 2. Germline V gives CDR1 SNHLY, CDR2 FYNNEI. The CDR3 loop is CASSQTGYNEQFF. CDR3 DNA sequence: TGTGCCAGCAGTCAGACAGGGTACAATGAGCAGTTCTTC.

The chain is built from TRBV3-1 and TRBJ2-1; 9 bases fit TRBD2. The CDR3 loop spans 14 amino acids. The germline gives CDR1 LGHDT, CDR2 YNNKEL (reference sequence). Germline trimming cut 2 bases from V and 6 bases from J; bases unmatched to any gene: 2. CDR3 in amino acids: CASSQLAGFNEQFF. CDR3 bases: TGTGCCAGCAGCCAACTAGCGGGATTCAATGAGCAGTTCTTC.

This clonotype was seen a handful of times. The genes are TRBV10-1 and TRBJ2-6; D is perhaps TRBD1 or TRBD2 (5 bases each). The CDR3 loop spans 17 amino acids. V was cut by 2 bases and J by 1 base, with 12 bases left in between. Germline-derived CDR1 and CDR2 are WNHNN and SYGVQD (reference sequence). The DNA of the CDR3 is TGCGCCAGCAGTGAGGAATTGGGACCATCTGGGGCCAACGTCCTGACTTTC. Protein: CASSEELGPSGANVLTF.

The CDR3 nucleotides read TGTGCCAGCAGCCCCCTGGGACTTCTGAACGCTTTCTTT. Encoded protein: CASSPLGLLNAFF. V and J are TRBV12-3 or TRBV12-4 and TRBJ1-1, with D tentatively TRBD1 (5 bases). Deletions cut 6 bases from V and 11 bases from J, with 19 bases between. The CDR3 loop spans 13 amino acids.

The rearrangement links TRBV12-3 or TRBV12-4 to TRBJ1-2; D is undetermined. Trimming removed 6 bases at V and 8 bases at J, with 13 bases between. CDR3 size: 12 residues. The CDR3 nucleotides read TGTGCCAGCAGCGGGCGCCAGAGAGGCTACACCTTC. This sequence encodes CASSGRQRGYTF.

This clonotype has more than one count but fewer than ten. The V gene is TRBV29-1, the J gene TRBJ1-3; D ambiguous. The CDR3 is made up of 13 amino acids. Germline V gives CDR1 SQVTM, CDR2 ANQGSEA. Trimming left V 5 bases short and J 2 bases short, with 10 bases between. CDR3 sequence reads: CSVSGNPGNTIYF. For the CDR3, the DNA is TGCAGCGTTTCCGGGAACCCTGGAAACACCATATATTTT.

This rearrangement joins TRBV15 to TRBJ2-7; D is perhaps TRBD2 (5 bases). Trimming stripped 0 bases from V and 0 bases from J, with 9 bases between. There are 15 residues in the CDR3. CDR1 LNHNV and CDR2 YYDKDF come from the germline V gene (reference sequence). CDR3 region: CATSRDVASSYEQYF. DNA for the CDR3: TGTGCCACCAGCAGAGATGTAGCGAGCTCCTACGAGCAGTACTTC.

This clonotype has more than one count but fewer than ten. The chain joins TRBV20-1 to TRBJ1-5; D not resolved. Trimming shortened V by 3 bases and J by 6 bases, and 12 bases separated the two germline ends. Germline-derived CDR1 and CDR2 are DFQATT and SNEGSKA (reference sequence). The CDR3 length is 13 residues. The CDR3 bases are TGCAGTGCTAGGAAGGCAGGAGGTCAGCCCCAGCATTTT. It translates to CSARKAGGQPQHF.

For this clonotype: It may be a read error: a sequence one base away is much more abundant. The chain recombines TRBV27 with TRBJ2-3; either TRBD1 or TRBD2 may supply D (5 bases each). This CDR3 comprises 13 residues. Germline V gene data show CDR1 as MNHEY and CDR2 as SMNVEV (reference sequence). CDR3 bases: TGTGCCAGTCGACAGAGCGGCACAGGTACGCAGTATTTT. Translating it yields CASRQSGTGTQYF.

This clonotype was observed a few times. The CDR3 loop is CASSLTLGFAYGYTF. The CDR3 nucleotides read TGTGCCAGCAGCCTCACCCTGGGTTTCGCCTATGGCTACACCTTC. The gene calls are TRBV11-2 and TRBJ1-2; D uncertain. Germline lookup yields CDR1 SGHAT and CDR2 FQNNGV. Deletions cut 5 bases from V and 4 bases from J, with 17 bases between. The length of the CDR3 is 15 residues. Filled out from reference TRBV11-2 and TRBJ1-2, the complete variable domain reads EAGVAQSPRYKIIEKRQSVAFWCNPISGHATLYWYQQILGQGPKLLIQFQNNGVVDDSQLPKDRFSAERLKGVDSTLKIQPAKLEDSAVYLCASSLTLGFAYGYTFGSGTRLTVV.

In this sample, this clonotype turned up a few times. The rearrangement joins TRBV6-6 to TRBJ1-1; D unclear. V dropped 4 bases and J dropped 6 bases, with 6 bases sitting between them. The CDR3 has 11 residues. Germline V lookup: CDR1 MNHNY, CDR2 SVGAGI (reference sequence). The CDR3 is CASSFLAEAFF. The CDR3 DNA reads TGTGCCAGCAGTTTTCTAGCTGAAGCTTTCTTT.

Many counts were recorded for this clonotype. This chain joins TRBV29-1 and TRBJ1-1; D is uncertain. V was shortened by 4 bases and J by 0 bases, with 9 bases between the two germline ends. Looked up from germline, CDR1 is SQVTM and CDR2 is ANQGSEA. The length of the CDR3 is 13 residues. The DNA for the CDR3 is TGCAGCGTTGCCGACACCCTGAACACTGAAGCTTTCTTT. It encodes CSVADTLNTEAFF. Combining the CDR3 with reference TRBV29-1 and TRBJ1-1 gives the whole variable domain SAVISQKPSRDICQRGTSLTIQCQVDSQVTMMFWYRQQPGQSLTLIATANQGSEATYESGFVIDKFPISRPNLTFSTLTVSNMSPEDSSIYLCSVADTLNTEAFFGQGTRLTVV.

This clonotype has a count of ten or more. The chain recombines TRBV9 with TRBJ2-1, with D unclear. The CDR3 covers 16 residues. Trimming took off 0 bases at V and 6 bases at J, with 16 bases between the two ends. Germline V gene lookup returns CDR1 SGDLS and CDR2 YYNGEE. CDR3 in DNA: TGTGCCAGCAGCGTAGGGGCAGCAGGATGGTCCAATGAGCAGTTCTTC. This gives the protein CASSVGAAGWSNEQFF.

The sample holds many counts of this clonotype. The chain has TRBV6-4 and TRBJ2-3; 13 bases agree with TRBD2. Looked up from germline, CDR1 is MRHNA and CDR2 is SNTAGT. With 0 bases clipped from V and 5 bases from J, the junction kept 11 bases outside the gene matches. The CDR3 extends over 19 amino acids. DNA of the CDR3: TGTGCCAGCAGTGACTCGAGCTTACTAGCGGGAGGGCCGGGAGATACGCAGTATTTT. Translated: CASSDSSLLAGGPGDTQYF.

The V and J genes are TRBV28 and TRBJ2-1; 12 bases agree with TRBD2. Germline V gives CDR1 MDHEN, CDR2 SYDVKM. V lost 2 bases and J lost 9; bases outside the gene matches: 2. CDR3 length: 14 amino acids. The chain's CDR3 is CASSLLAGGGEQFF. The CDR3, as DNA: TGTGCCAGCAGTTTACTAGCGGGAGGGGGTGAGCAGTTCTTC.

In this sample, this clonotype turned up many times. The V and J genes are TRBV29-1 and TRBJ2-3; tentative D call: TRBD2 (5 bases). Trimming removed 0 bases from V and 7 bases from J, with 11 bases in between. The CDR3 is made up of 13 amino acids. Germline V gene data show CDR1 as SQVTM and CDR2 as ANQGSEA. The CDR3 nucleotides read TGCAGCGTTGAAGAGCTGGTAGCGAATACGCAGTATTTT. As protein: CSVEELVANTQYF.

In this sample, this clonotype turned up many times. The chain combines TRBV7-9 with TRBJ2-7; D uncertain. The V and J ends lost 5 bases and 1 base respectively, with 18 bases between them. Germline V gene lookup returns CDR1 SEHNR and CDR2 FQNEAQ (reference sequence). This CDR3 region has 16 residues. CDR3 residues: CASSHYISSISYEQYF. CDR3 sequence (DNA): TGTGCCAGCAGCCATTATATATCGTCCATATCCTACGAGCAGTACTTC.

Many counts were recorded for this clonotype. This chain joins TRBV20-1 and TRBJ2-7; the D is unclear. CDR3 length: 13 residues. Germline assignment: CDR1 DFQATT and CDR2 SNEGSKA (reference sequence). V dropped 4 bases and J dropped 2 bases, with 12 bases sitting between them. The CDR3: CSAIRFPTYEQYF. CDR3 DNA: TGCAGTGCTATAAGGTTTCCGACCTACGAGCAGTACTTC.

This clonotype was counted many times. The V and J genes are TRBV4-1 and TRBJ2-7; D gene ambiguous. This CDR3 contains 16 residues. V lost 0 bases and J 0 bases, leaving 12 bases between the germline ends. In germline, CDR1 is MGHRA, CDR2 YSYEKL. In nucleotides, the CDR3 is TGCGCCAGCAGCCAAGATGTAACGGCAGCCTCCTACGAGCAGTACTTC. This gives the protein CASSQDVTAASYEQYF.

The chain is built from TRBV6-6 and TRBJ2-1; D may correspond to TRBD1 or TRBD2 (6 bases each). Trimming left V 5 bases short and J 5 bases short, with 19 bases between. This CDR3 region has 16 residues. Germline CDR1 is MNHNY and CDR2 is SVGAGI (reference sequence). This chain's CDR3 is CASSLGGPRAHNEQFF. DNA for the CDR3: TGTGCCAGCAGTCTCGGGGGCCCCCGGGCCCACAATGAGCAGTTCTTC.

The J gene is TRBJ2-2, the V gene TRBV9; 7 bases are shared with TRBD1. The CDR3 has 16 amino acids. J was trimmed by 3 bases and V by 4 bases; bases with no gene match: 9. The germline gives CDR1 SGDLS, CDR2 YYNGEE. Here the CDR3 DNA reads TGTGCCAGCAGCCCCCAGGGGGTCGGGTACACCGGGGAGCTGTTTTTT. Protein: CASSPQGVGYTGELFF.

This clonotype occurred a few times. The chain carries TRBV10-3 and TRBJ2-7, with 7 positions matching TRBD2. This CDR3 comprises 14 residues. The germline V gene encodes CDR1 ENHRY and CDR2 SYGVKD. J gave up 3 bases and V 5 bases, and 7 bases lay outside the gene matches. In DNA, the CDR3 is TGTGCCATCAGTTCGGGAGGAGGCCGCTACGAGCAGTACTTC. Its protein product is CAISSGGGRYEQYF.

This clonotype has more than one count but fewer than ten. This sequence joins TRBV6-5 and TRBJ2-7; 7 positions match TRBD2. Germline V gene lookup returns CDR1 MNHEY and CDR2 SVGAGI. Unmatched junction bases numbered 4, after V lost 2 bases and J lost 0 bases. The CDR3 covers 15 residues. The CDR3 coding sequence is TGTGCCAGCAGTTACGAGGCGGGAGCCTCCTACGAGCAGTACTTC. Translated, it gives CASSYEAGASYEQYF.

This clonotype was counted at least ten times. The chain's CDR3 is CASSFSDYTGELFF. The CDR3 coding sequence is TGTGCCAGCAGCTTCAGTGATTACACCGGGGAGCTGTTTTTT. The chain employs TRBV11-3 and TRBJ2-2; D is undetermined. The CDR3 is made up of 14 amino acids. The ends were cut back, 3 bases at V and 3 bases at J, with 8 bases in the middle. The germline gives CDR1 SGHNT, CDR2 YENEEA.